Listed here are 27 T cell receptor beta chains from one sample, sequenced in a study of cytomegalovirus exposure and HLA in healthy donors (dated by TCRdb to about 2017). The receptor library was made with the immunoSEQ multiplex PCR assay. For the multiplex PCR, a mixture combining 60 forward primers for TCR Vbeta segments and 13 reverse primers for TCR Jbeta segments was used. As stored in TCRdb, this immuneACCESS dataset retains in-frame rearrangements with V and J assigned. A fraction of the clones does not appear; measured against another copy, unresolved V genes explain less than half of the discrepancy, and the remainder lacks a known reason. The sample contains about 120,000 clones, 75% of them found a single time. Clones ranked in the top ten supply about 2.7% of the sample. The sequencing input was PBMCs. The receptors originated from a middle-aged woman in good health and CMV-seropositive.

This clone was seen only a few times. The CDR3 loop is CASSSRQGANLDTQYF. CDR3 bases: TGTGCCAGCAGCAGCCGACAGGGGGCAAATTTAGATACGCAGTATTTT. The V gene is TRBV5-4, the J gene TRBJ2-3; 10 nucleotides line up with TRBD1. CDR3 length: 16 residues. CDR1 is SGHNT, CDR2 YYREEE, per germline (reference sequence). V was clipped by 4 bases and J by 5 bases; unmatched bases: 10. Filled out from reference TRBV5-4 and TRBJ2-3, the complete variable domain reads ETGVTQSPTHLIKTRGQQVTLRCSSQSGHNTVSWYQQALGQGPQFIFQYYREEENGRGNFPPRFSGLQFPNYSSELNVNALELDDSALYLCASSSRQGANLDTQYFGPGTRLTVL.

The chain has TRBV7-3 and TRBJ2-2; a possible D gene is TRBD1 (6 bases). The CDR3 totals 13 residues. In germline, CDR1 is SGHTA, CDR2 FQGTGA. Trimming pared 5 bases from V and 4 bases from J, leaving 8 bases between. The CDR3 coding sequence is TGTGCCAGCAGCACAGGGTCCACCGGGGAGCTGTTTTTT. Its protein is CASSTGSTGELFF.

CDR3 residues: CASSQVAANTEAFF. DNA of the CDR3: TGCGCCAGCAGCCAAGTAGCCGCGAACACTGAAGCTTTCTTT. The rearrangement links TRBV4-3 to TRBJ1-1; unclear D gene. This CDR3 is built from 14 residues. In germline, CDR1 is LGHNA, CDR2 YSLEER. V lost 1 base and J lost 1, with 7 bases in between.

The chain carries TRBV6-6 and TRBJ2-7, with a possible D match to TRBD1 (5 bases). Germline V gene lookup returns CDR1 MNHNY and CDR2 SVGAGI (reference sequence). V lost 5 bases to trimming and J lost 5 bases, with 13 bases between them. This CDR3 region has 13 residues. The CDR3 nucleotides read TGTGCCAGCAGTCGGACATACACGGACGAGCAGTACTTC. Protein product: CASSRTYTDEQYF.

V gene TRBV4-1 combines with J gene TRBJ2-5; TRBD2 aligns across 8 bases. Trimming at V came to 1 base and at J to 4 bases, leaving 14 bases not matched to a gene. CDR1 is MGHRA, CDR2 YSYEKL, per germline. There are 18 residues in the CDR3. CDR3 coding DNA: TGCGCCAGCAGCCAAGGAAGGTCATCAGCGGGAGCGGTAGAGACCCAGTACTTC. Its protein product is CASSQGRSSAGAVETQYF.

This clone was counted a few times. This rearrangement joins TRBV2 to TRBJ1-2, with D perhaps TRBD1 (5 bases). Germline CDR1 and CDR2: SNHLY and FYNNEI. The CDR3 has 17 amino acids. Deletions cut 0 bases from V and 0 bases from J, with 14 bases between. CDR3 residues: CASSEAGGRGTNYGYTF. CDR3 nucleotide sequence: TGTGCCAGCAGTGAAGCAGGAGGGAGGGGTACTAACTATGGCTACACCTTC.

This rearrangement joins TRBV19 to TRBJ1-2; 9 bases line up with TRBD1. V trimming: 5 bases; J trimming: 5 bases; junction bases outside the gene matches: 3. CDR3 length equals 13 residues. Germline assignment: CDR1 LNHDA and CDR2 SQIVND (reference sequence). CDR3 sequence: CASSQDRGYGYTF. The DNA for the CDR3 is TGTGCCAGTAGTCAAGACAGGGGGTATGGCTACACCTTC.

V usage is TRBV5-6 and J usage is TRBJ2-7; 10 nucleotides line up with TRBD2. Germline CDR1 reads SGHDT; CDR2 reads YYEEEE. Trimming at V came to 4 bases and at J to 1 base, leaving 5 bases not matched to a gene. The CDR3 loop spans 15 amino acids. The CDR3 reads CASSGAGGRSYEQYF. The CDR3 region has the DNA TGTGCCAGCAGCGGAGCGGGGGGGCGTTCCTACGAGCAGTACTTC.

The chain carries TRBV11-3 and TRBJ2-7; 7 positions match TRBD1. With V trimmed by 4 bases and J by 3 bases, 6 bases remained unmatched. Germline V gene sequence: CDR1 SGHNT, CDR2 YENEEA. This CDR3 is 14 amino acids long. CDR3 bases: TGTGCCAGCAGCTCTCAAGGGACAGACTACGAGCAGTACTTC. Translated, it gives CASSSQGTDYEQYF.

The rearrangement links TRBV30 to TRBJ2-5; 13 bases map to TRBD2. After removal of 6 bases from V and 4 bases from J, the junction contained 11 bases not matched to a gene. Germline V gives CDR1 GTSNPN, CDR2 SVGIG (reference sequence). The CDR3 totals 16 residues. CDR3 region: CACTSGGAPFGETQYF. The CDR3 bases are TGTGCCTGTACTAGCGGGGGGGCCCCCTTTGGAGAGACCCAGTACTTC.

The chain employs TRBV9 and TRBJ1-1; D uncertain. V was cut by 2 bases and J by 1 base, with 9 bases left in between. Germline CDR1 is SGDLS and CDR2 is YYNGEE. This CDR3 region has 14 residues. This chain's CDR3 is CASSVYGSNTEAFF. DNA for the CDR3: TGTGCCAGCAGCGTGTACGGGTCGAACACTGAAGCTTTCTTT.

This clone was picked up a small number of times. The chain carries TRBV5-6 and TRBJ2-7; D gene unclear. Trimming cost V 0 bases and J 0 bases, with 7 bases left between them. Germline V gene data show CDR1 as SGHDT and CDR2 as YYEEEE. The CDR3 runs to 14 residues. The CDR3 DNA reads TGTGCCAGCAGCTTGGTTTCCAGCTCCTACGAGCAGTACTTC. It specifies CASSLVSSSYEQYF.

V and J are TRBV19 and TRBJ2-2, with 11 nucleotides matching TRBD2. Trimming removed 8 bases from V and 6 bases from J; junction bases left unmatched: 5. CDR1 and CDR2 (germline): LNHDA, SQIVND (reference sequence). The CDR3 runs to 14 residues. The CDR3 loop is CASQKGLAAGELFF. CDR3 in DNA: TGTGCCAGTCAGAAGGGACTAGCGGCCGGGGAGCTGTTTTTT.

This chain uses TRBV6-1 with TRBJ1-5; no clear D gene. V shed 4 bases and J shed 3 bases, with 10 bases lying between them. CDR1 MNHNS and CDR2 SASEGT come from the germline V gene. The CDR3 has 14 residues. In nucleotides, the CDR3 is TGTGCCAGCAGTGTGGCAGGTTTCAATCAGCCCCAGCATTTT. Encoded protein: CASSVAGFNQPQHF.

Here the CDR3 DNA reads TGTGCCAGTAGTTGGGGCCGCATCTCTGGGGCCAACGTCCTGACTTTC. This encodes CASSWGRISGANVLTF. This chain links TRBV19 with TRBJ2-6, with D tentatively TRBD1 (5 bases). V lost 5 bases to trimming and J lost 0 bases, with 11 bases between them. The germline V gene has CDR1 LNHDA and CDR2 SQIVND (reference sequence). This CDR3 has 16 amino acids.

The chain combines TRBV7-9 with TRBJ2-1; TRBD2 agrees at 8 bases. Germline V gives CDR1 SEHNR, CDR2 FQNEAQ (reference sequence). CDR3 size: 15 residues. The trim removed 5 bases at V and 7 bases at J, leaving 10 bases unmatched. The CDR3 DNA sequence: TGTGCCAGCAGCCCAGGAGCGGGAGCTTTGAATGAGCAGTTCTTC. This gives the protein CASSPGAGALNEQFF. Full variable domain (outside the CDR3, taken from reference TRBV7-9 and TRBJ2-1): DTGVSQNPRHKITKRGQNVTFRCDPISEHNRLYWYRQTLGQGPEFLTYFQNEAQLEKSRLLSDRFSAERPKGSFSTLEIQRTEQGDSAMYLCASSPGAGALNEQFFGPGTRLTVL.

The V gene is TRBV7-2, the J gene TRBJ1-5, with D possibly TRBD1 on 5 matching bases. Germline CDR1 SGHTA, CDR2 FQGNSA. Trimming took 3 bases from V and 7 from J, leaving 10 bases between them. The CDR3 is made up of 13 amino acids. The chain's CDR3 is CASSLGGKQPQHF. CDR3 bases: TGTGCCAGCAGCTTGGGGGGAAAACAGCCCCAGCATTTT.

V and J are TRBV2 and TRBJ2-7; 10 bases agree with TRBD2. This CDR3 has 15 amino acids. Looked up from germline, CDR1 is SNHLY and CDR2 is FYNNEI. J lost 6 bases, V lost 4 bases, and 9 bases had no gene match. This CDR3 reads CASSVPSLAGVEQYF. Written as DNA, the CDR3 is TGTGCCAGCAGTGTCCCCAGTCTAGCGGGGGTCGAGCAGTACTTC.

This sequence joins TRBV19 and TRBJ2-3, with a weak D call TRBD1 (5 bases). CDR1 and CDR2 from the germline V gene are LNHDA and SQIVND (reference sequence). V gave up 2 bases and J gave up 2 bases, with 11 bases separating them. This CDR3 is 15 amino acids long. For the CDR3, the DNA is TGTGCCAGTAGTATACAGGGCACACTCACAGATACGCAGTATTTT. Amino acids: CASSIQGTLTDTQYF.

The chain uses TRBV7-2 and TRBJ2-5; 10 positions match TRBD1. Trimming cost V 5 bases and J 0 bases; bases outside gene matches: 15. This CDR3 contains 19 residues. Germline CDR1 SGHTA, CDR2 FQGNSA. Here the CDR3 DNA reads TGTGCCAGCAGCATGCGACAGGGGGCGGGCGGGTCGAACCAAGAGACCCAGTACTTC. Its protein is CASSMRQGAGGSNQETQYF.

The CDR3 region has the DNA TGTGCCAGCTCATTAAGCAGGTTCTCGAACACTGAAGCTTTCTTT. Encoded protein: CASSLSRFSNTEAFF. The chain employs TRBV18 and TRBJ1-1; D ambiguous. There are 15 residues in the CDR3. V lost 5 bases and J 1 base, leaving 14 bases between the germline ends. Germline loops: CDR1 KGHSH, CDR2 LQKENI. The full variable domain, rest sourced from reference TRBV18 and TRBJ1-1, is NAGVMQNPRHLVRRRGQEARLRCSPMKGHSHVYWYRQLPEEGLKFMVYLQKENIIDESGMPKERFSAEFPKEGPSILRIQQVVRGDSAAYFCASSLSRFSNTEAFFGQGTRLTVV.

The table lists this clone with a few counts. This rearrangement joins TRBV5-4 to TRBJ1-4, with D hard to call. Germline lookup yields CDR1 SGHNT and CDR2 YYREEE (reference sequence). The V and J ends lost 1 base and 0 bases respectively, with 7 bases between them. This CDR3 comprises 15 residues. CDR3 coding DNA: TGTGCCAGCAGCTTGAGTACAGCAACTAATGAAAAACTGTTTTTT. It codes for CASSLSTATNEKLFF.

This chain links TRBV27 with TRBJ2-7, with 11 bases lining up with TRBD1. CDR3 size: 14 residues. Germline loops: CDR1 MNHEY, CDR2 SMNVEV (reference sequence). J lost 6 bases, V lost 5 bases, and 6 bases had no gene match. In DNA, the CDR3 is TGTGCCAGCAGTCCGGGACAGGGGGTGGGCGAGCAGTACTTC. It yields the protein CASSPGQGVGEQYF.

This chain uses TRBV11-3 with TRBJ1-1; perhaps TRBD1 as D (5 bases). Trimming took 5 bases from V and 8 from J, leaving 12 bases between them. The CDR3 extends over 12 amino acids. The germline V gene encodes CDR1 SGHNT and CDR2 YENEEA. In DNA, the CDR3 is TGTGCCAGCAGCCAAAACGGGGGGGAAGCTTTCTTT. It is translated as CASSQNGGEAFF. The full variable domain, in which reference TRBV11-3 and TRBJ1-1 provide the parts outside the CDR3, is EAGVVQSPRYKIIEKKQPVAFWCNPISGHNTLYWYLQNLGQGPELLIRYENEEAVDDSQLPKDRFSAERLKGVDSTLKIQPAELGDSAVYLCASSQNGGEAFFGQGTRLTVV.

The V gene is TRBV7-9, the J gene TRBJ1-1; 12 nucleotides line up with TRBD1. Germline V gene sequence: CDR1 SEHNR, CDR2 FQNEAQ (reference sequence). The CDR3 totals 16 residues. After removal of 4 bases from V and 1 base from J, the junction contained 4 bases not matched to a gene. In DNA form, the CDR3 reads TGTGCCAGCAGCTGGGACAGGGGGCGGGGGAACACTGAAGCTTTCTTT. Translated, it gives CASSWDRGRGNTEAFF. Together with reference TRBV7-9 and TRBJ1-1, the CDR3 gives the full variable domain: DTGVSQNPRHKITKRGQNVTFRCDPISEHNRLYWYRQTLGQGPEFLTYFQNEAQLEKSRLLSDRFSAERPKGSFSTLEIQRTEQGDSAMYLCASSWDRGRGNTEAFFGQGTRLTVV.

The chain employs TRBV2 and TRBJ2-5; D possibly corresponds to TRBD2 (5 bases). From germline, CDR1 is SNHLY and CDR2 FYNNEI. Trimming left V 9 bases short and J 5 bases short, with 16 bases between. The length of the CDR3 is 13 residues. CDR3 sequence (DNA): TGTGCCAGTACTAGGACGCCGGGGGAGACCCAGTACTTC. It encodes CASTRTPGETQYF.

The chain uses TRBV23-1 and TRBJ2-7; 8 positions agree with TRBD1. Being an ORF, TRBV23-1 has a function that is uncertain. The V segment lost 3 bases and the J segment 6 bases; nucleotides outside the gene matches: 19. The CDR3 is 18 amino acids. Written as DNA, the CDR3 is TGCGCCAGCAGTCACCTCGAATACAGGACAGGGTTGCCCTGCGAGCAGTACTTC. Its translation: CASSHLEYRTGLPCEQYF.